This T cell receptor beta chain was captured in a study of PD-1 blockade in classical Hodgkin lymphoma. Study summary: Patients were infused with nivolumab 3 mg/kg every 2 weeks.

Noted time point: cycle 4 day 1 (C4D1), after 6 weeks of nivolumab. Each patient experienced a relapse that followed autologous stem cell transplantation, and brentuximab vedotin exposure varied. Findings of the study overall: According to reports, newly diagnosed patients had lower baseline TCR diversity than healthy donors, and relapsed/refractory patients had lower baseline TCR diversity still.

After removal of 0 bases from V and 4 bases from J, the junction contained 7 bases not matched to a gene. The CDR3 is 16 amino acids. Germline-derived CDR1 and CDR2 are GTSNPN and SVGIG (reference sequence). In regard to this clone: Its target is unknown.

TCRdb's table, derived via immunoSEQ multiplex PCR, lists solely in-frame clones and lacks some. This table holds about 64,000 clones, approximately 92% found once. The sample here was peripheral blood mononuclear cells (PBMCs), taken before the fourth cycle of nivolumab. The clonotype originates from a human donor with classical Hodgkin lymphoma. The rearrangement uses TRBV30 and TRBJ1-5; TRBD1 aligns across 9 bases. The CDR3 is CAWSVTGQGHNQPQHF. The DNA of the CDR3 is TGTGCCTGGAGTGTAACGGGACAGGGACATAATCAGCCCCAGCATTTT.